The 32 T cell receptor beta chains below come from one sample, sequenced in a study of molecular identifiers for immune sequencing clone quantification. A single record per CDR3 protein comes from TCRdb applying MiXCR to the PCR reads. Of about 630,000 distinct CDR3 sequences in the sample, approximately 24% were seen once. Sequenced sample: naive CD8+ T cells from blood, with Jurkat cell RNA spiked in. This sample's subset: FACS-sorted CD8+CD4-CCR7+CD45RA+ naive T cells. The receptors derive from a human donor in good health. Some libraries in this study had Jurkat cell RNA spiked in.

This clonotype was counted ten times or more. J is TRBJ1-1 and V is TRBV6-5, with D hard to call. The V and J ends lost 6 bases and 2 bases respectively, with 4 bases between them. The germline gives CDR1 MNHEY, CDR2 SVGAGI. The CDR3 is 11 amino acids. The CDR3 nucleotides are TGTGCCAGCAGGACAAACACTGAAGCTTTCTTT. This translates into CASRTNTEAFF.

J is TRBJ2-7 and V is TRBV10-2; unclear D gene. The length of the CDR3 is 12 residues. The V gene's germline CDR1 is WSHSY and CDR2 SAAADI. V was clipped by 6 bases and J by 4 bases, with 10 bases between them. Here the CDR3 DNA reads TGCGCCAGCAGCGAAGACATGTACGAGCAGTACTTC. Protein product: CASSEDMYEQYF.

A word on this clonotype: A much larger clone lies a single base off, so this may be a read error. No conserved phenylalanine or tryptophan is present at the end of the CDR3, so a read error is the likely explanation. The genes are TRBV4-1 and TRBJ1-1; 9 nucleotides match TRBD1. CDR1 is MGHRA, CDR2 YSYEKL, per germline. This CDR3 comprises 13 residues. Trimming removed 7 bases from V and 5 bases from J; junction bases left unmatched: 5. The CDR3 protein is CASIDRGKTEAFL. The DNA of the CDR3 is TGCGCCAGCATTGACAGGGGGAAGACTGAAGCTTTCCTT.

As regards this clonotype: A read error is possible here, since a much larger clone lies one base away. As DNA, the CDR3 is TGTGCCAGCAGTTCCAAACAGGGTGAGCTCGAGCAGTACTTC. It is translated as CASSSKQGELEQYF. V is TRBV5-4 and J is TRBJ2-7, with D possibly matching TRBD1 (6 bases). Germline-derived CDR1 and CDR2 are SGHNT and YYREEE (reference sequence). The V end was cut by 5 bases, the J end by 6 bases, with 18 bases between. The CDR3 has 14 amino acids.

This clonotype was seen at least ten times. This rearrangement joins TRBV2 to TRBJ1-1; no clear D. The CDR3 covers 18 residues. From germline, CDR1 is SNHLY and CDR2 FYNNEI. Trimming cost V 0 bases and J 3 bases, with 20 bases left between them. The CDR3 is CASSEALPAAEGDTEAFF. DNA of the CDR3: TGTGCCAGCAGTGAAGCGCTTCCGGCAGCCGAAGGAGACACTGAAGCTTTCTTT.

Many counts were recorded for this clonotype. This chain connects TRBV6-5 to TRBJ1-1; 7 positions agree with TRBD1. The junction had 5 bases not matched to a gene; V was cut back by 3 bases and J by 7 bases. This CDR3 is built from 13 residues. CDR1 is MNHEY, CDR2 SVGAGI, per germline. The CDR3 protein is CASSYNGQVEAFF. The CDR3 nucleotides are TGTGCCAGCAGTTATAATGGACAGGTTGAAGCTTTCTTT.

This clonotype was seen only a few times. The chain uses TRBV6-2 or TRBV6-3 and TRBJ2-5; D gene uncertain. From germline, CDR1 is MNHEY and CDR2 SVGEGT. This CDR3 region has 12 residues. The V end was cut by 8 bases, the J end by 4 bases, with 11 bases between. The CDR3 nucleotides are TGTGCCAGCGACAACATGGGAGAGACCCAGTACTTC. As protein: CASDNMGETQYF.

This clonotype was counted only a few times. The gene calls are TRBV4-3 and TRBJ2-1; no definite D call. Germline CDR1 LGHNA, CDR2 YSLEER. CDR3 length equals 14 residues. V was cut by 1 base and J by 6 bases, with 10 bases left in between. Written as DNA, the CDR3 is TGCGCCAGCAGCCAAGGCCGCGGACCCAATGAGCAGTTCTTC. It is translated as CASSQGRGPNEQFF.

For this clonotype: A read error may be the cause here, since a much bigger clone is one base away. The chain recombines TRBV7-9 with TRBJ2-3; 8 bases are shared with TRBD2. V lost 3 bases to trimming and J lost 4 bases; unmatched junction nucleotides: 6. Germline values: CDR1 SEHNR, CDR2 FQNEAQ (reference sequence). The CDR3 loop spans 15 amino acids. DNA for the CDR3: TGTGCCAGCAGCTTTTTAAGCGGGGGACCAGATACGCAGTATTTT. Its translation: CASSFLSGGPDTQYF.

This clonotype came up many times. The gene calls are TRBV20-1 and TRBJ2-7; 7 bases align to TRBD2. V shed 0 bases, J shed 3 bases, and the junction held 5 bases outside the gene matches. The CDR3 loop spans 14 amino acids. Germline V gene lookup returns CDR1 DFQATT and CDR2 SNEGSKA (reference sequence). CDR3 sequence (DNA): TGCAGTGCTAGAGATCCAGCGGGAATCTACGAGCAGTACTTC. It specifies CSARDPAGIYEQYF.

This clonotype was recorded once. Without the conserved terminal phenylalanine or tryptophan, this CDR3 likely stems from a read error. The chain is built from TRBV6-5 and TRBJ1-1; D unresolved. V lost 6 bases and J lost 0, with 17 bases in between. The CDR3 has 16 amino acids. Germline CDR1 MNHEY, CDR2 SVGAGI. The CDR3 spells CASSRTSDGVNTEAFS. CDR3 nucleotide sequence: TGTGCCAGCAGCCGAACCAGTGACGGGGTGAACACTGAAGCTTTCTCT.

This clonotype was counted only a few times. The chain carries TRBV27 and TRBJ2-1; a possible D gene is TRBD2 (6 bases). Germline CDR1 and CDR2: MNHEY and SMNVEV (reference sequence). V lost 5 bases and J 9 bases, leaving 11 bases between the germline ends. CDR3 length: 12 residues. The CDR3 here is CASSVLGGEQFF. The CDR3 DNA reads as TGTGCCAGCAGTGTTCTGGGGGGTGAGCAGTTCTTC.

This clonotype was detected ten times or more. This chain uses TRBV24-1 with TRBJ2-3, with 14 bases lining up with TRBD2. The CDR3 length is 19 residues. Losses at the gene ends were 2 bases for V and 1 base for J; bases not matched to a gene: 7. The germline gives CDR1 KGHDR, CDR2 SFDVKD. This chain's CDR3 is CATSDSGLAGEGGTDTQYF. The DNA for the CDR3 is TGTGCCACCAGTGATTCGGGACTAGCGGGAGAGGGTGGCACAGATACGCAGTATTTT.

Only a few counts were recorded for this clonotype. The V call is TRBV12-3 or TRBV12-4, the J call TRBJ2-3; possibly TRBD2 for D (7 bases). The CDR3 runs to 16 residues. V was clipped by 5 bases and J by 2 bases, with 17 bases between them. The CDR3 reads CASSGRGGDFTDTQYF. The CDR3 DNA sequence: TGTGCCAGCAGTGGGAGAGGGGGGGATTTCACAGATACGCAGTATTTT.

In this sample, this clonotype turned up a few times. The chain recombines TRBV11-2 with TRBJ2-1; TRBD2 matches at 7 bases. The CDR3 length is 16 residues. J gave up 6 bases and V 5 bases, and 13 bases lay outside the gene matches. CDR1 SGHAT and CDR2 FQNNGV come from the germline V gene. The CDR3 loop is CASSQRYRSGGNEQFF. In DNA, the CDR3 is TGTGCCAGCAGCCAAAGATACAGGTCGGGAGGCAATGAGCAGTTCTTC.

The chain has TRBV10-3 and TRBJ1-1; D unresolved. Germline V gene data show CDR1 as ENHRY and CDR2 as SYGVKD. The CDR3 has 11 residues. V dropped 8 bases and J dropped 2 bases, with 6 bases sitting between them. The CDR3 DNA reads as TGTGCCATCCGGTCCAACACTGAAGCTTTCTTT. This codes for CAIRSNTEAFF.

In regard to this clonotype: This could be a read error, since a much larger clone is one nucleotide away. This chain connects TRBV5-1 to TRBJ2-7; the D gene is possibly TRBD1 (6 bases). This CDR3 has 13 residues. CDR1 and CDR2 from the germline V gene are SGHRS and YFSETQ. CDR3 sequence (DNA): TGCGCCAGCAGCTGGGGGCCGTCCTACGAGCGGTACTTC. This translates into CASSWGPSYERYF.

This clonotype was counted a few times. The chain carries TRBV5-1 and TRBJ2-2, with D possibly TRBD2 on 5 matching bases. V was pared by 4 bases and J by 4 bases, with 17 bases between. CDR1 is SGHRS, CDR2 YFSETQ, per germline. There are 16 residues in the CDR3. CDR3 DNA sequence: TGCGCCAGCAGCCCGGCCCGGCTAGCCGGCACCGGGGAGCTGTTTTTT. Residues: CASSPARLAGTGELFF.

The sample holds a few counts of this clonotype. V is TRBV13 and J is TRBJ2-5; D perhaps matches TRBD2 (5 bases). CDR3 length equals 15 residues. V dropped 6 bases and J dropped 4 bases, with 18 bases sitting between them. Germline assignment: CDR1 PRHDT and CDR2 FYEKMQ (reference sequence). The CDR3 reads CASREWGSGVETQYF. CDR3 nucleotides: TGTGCCAGCAGGGAGTGGGGAAGCGGAGTAGAGACCCAGTACTTC.

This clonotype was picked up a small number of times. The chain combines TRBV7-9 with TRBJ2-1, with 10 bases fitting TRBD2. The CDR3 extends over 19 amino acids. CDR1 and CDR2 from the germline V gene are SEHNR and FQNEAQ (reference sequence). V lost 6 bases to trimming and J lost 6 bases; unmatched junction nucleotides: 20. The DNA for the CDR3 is TGTGCCAGCAGATCTACGGTAGACCCCAGCAGCGGGAGGGCCAATGAGCAGTTCTTC. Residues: CASRSTVDPSSGRANEQFF.

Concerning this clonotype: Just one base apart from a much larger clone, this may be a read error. The CDR3 region has the DNA TGTGCCAGCAGTGACGTCTTGACCAGCGTCCTGACTTTC. This encodes CASSDVLTSVLTF. The chain couples TRBV2 to TRBJ2-6; no clear D gene. Germline CDR1 and CDR2: SNHLY and FYNNEI. The CDR3 totals 13 residues. The ends were cut back, 3 bases at V and 12 bases at J, with 12 bases in the middle. Full variable domain (outside the CDR3, taken from reference TRBV2 and TRBJ2-6): EPEVTQTPSHQVTQMGQEVILRCVPISNHLYFYWYRQILGQKVEFLVSFYNNEISEKSEIFDDQFSVERPDGSNFTLKIRSTKLEDSAMYFCASSDVLTSVLTFGAGSRLTVL.

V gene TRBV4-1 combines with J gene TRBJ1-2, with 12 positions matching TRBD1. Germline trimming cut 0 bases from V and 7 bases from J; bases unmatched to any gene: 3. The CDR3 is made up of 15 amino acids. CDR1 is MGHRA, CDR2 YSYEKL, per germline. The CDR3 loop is CASSQDWDRGLGYTF. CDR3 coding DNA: TGCGCCAGCAGCCAAGATTGGGACAGGGGGCTTGGCTACACCTTC.

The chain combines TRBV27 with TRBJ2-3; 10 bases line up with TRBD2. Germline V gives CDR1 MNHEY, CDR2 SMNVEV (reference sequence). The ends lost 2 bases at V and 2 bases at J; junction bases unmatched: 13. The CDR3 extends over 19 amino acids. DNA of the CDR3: TGTGCCAGCAGTTTAACGCCGGGCCTAGCGGGGGCGCCCACAGATACGCAGTATTTT. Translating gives CASSLTPGLAGAPTDTQYF.

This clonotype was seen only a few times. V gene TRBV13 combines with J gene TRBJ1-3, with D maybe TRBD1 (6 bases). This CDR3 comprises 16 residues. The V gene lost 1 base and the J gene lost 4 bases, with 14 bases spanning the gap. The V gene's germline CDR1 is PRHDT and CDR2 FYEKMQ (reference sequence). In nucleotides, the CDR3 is TGTGCCAGCAGCTTAGAGGAGGGGGGGACCGGAAACACCATATATTTT. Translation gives CASSLEEGGTGNTIYF.

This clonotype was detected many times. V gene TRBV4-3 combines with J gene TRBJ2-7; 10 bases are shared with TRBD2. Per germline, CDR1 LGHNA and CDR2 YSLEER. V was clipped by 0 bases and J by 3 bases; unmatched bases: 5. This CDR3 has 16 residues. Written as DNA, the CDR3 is TGCGCCAGCAGCCAAGATCGTAGCGGGAGGTACTACGAGCAGTACTTC. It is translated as CASSQDRSGRYYEQYF.

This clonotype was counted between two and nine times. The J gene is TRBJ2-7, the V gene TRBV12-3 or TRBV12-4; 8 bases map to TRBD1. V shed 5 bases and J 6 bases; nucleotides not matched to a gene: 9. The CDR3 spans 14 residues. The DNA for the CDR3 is TGTGCCAGCAGTGACAGGGGCAAGATGGGCGAGCAGTACTTC. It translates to CASSDRGKMGEQYF.

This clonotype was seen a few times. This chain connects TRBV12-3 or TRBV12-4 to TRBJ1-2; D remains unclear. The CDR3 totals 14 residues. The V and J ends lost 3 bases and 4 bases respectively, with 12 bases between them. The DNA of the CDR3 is TGTGCCAGCAGTTTCAGCCCTTCTGCCTATGGCTACACCTTC. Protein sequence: CASSFSPSAYGYTF.

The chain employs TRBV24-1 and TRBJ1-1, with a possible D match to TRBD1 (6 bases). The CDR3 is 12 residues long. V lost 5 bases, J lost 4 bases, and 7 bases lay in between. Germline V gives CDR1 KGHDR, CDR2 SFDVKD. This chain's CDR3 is CATSGRGTEAFF. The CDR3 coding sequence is TGTGCCACCAGTGGCAGGGGCACTGAAGCTTTCTTT.

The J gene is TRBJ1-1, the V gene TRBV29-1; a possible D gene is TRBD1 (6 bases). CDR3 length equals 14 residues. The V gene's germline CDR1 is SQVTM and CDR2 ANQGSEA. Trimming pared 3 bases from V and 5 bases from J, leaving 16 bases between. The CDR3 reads CSVELVTRGTEAFF. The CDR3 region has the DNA TGCAGCGTTGAGTTGGTGACAAGGGGGACTGAAGCTTTCTTT.

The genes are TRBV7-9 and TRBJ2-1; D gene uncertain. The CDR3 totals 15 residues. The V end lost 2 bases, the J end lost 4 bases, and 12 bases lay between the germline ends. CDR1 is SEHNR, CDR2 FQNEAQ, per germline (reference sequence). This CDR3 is CASSLSSVPYNEQFF. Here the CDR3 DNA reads TGTGCCAGCAGCTTATCGTCGGTACCATACAATGAGCAGTTCTTC.

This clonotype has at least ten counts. Written as DNA, the CDR3 is TGTGCCAGCAGTTTAGAGGCCAGGGGGCTTGAGCCGAACACCGGGGAGCTGTTTTTT. Translating it yields CASSLEARGLEPNTGELFF. This chain uses TRBV12-3 or TRBV12-4 with TRBJ2-2; 8 bases map to TRBD1. V lost 1 base, J lost 0 bases, and 10 bases stayed unmatched. CDR3 length: 19 amino acids.

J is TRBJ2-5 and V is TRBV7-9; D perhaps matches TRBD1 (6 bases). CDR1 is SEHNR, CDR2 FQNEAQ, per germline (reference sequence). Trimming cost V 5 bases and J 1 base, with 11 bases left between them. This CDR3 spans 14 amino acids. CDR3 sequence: CASSQRGCQETQYF. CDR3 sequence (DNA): TGTGCCAGCAGCCAAAGGGGGTGCCAAGAGACCCAGTACTTC.